This note documents a single TCR beta chain sequence. The antigen it binds to is not known. There are no base qualities to consult, and no much larger clone falls within one base. Libraries were made using multiplex PCR. Reads for this sample came from an Illumina HiSeq 4000. To build TCR beta libraries, CDR3 regions were amplified by Arm-PCR using iRepertoire HTBI primers. PCR products were gel purified before sequencing. On the study's bioinformatics: Gene usage analysis of CDR3 amino acid clonotypes used the roughly 60 TRBV and about 15 TRBJ segments found across samples. COPE and FqMerger were used to merge filtered high-quality paired reads into contigs. BLAST was used to align contigs to the IMGT TRBV, TRBD and TRBJ reference genes, and CDR3 was defined following IMGT. Clonotypes above 0.1% frequency were classified as highly expanded clones. Repertoire diversity was measured by Shannon entropy, and V-J evenness by the Gini coefficient. Public clonotypes were defined as clonotypes shared by more than one individual. TCRdb trimmed the raw reads at Q25, called clones with MiXCR and kept productive beta chains. Rows are unified per CDR3 protein, each entry keeping the most common DNA and genes. None of the V and J calls come from the authors' own analysis; TCRdb made them. Recorded for this sample are around 460,000 distinct CDR3 sequences; 14% of them occurred a single time. The leading ten clones occupy 17% of the sample.

This sample was included in a study of regulatory T cells in long-lasting Graves disease (dated by TCRdb to about 2021). General notes on the study: Newly diagnosed Graves' disease patients had taken antithyroid drugs for less than 3 months. Persistent Graves' disease patients were compared with newly diagnosed Graves' disease patients by peripheral blood TCR sequencing and RNA sequencing. The study was registered as a clinical trial and conducted in China. TCR sequencing covered 13 persistent and around 20 newly diagnosed Graves' disease patients, 33 samples in total. Results and caveats for the whole study, not just this receptor: Sequencing and analysis were limited to the TCR beta chain. Compared with newly diagnosed patients, patients with persistent Graves' disease had lower TCR Shannon entropy and fewer highly expanded clones, which suggests clonal expansion. Only peripheral blood was studied, because thyroid tissue, the primary lesion, was inaccessible. As a limitation, the authors acknowledged that the small sample size may reduce accuracy. TRBV28, TRBJ1-2 and TRBJ2-5 were preferentially used in persistent disease, while TRBV20-1 and TRBJ2-1 were favored in newly diagnosed disease. More public clonotypes were shared among persistent patients (more than 2,500) than among newly diagnosed patients (966).

Inclusive of the bounding cysteine and phenylalanine, the CDR3 is 16 residues long. The only DNA kept is the CDR3, 48 bases in frame from the first base. From V the trimming removes 8 bases and from J it removes 5 bases, while the gene matches leave 16 bases of the junction unaccounted for. CDR1 is given as SQVTM and CDR2 as ANQGSEA, both from the germline V gene. Taken with the paper, the label for time point translates to: newly diagnosed GD, antithyroid drugs for less than 3 months. RNA was extracted from PBMCs in TRIzol for both TCR sequencing and RNA sequencing. The diagnosis of Graves' disease followed American Thyroid Association guidelines. Recruitment of patients was carried out at an endocrinology department in Xi'an, China. From each patient, about 8.9 milliliters of peripheral blood was collected into an EDTA anticoagulant tube. Ficoll Paque Plus density gradient separation was used to isolate PBMCs, and no additional T cell sorting was done. RNA quality was checked with an Agilent 2100 Bioanalyzer and agarose gel, and concentration with a NanoDrop 2000.

This same sample was also part of a study on T cells in Graves' hyperthyroidism and ophthalmopathy. The second publication reports: Stable Graves' hyperthyroidism was defined as the absence of progression to ophthalmopathy over 18 months of follow-up. The hyperthyroidism patients were between 18 and 65 years old and newly diagnosed, with a disease duration of less than 2 months. Patients with uncontrolled infections, other autoimmune diseases, pregnancy or lactation were excluded. Diagnoses were established on the basis of clinical symptoms, serum thyroxine and TRAb, thyroid ultrasound, and orbital computed tomography. The first round of RT-PCR for the TCR CDR3 was performed with the HTBI primer set and the Qiagen OneStep RT-PCR kit. Most expanded thyroid clonotypes (frequency above 0.001) were also detected in blood, a finding suggesting that blood repertoires may reflect thyroid immune responses. Ophthalmopathy was separated from stable hyperthyroidism by a 13 V-J signature model, with roughly 88% sensitivity and around 81% specificity obtained in cross-validation and 80%/75% obtained in testing. In validation, the model predicted progression to ophthalmopathy with just under 71% sensitivity and over 72% specificity, a median of approximately 6.7 months before onset. To identify TCR V-J signatures that set the groups apart, the researchers used a discovery cohort of 100 patients, made up of around 42 with Graves' ophthalmopathy and some 58 with stable Graves' hyperthyroidism. Prospective prediction of ophthalmopathy was tested in an independent validation cohort of 18 to 20 hyperthyroidism patients and 15 to 17 patients who later progressed to ophthalmopathy. The approximately 90 discovery patients were divided at random into training and test sets in a 7:3 ratio. The study also compared thyroid tissue and blood T-cell repertoires from about 6 Graves' hyperthyroidism patients. After sampling, hyperthyroidism patients received methimazole starting at 30 mg daily, and ophthalmopathy patients received high-dose intravenous methylprednisolone. Libraries were constructed in a second round of multiplex PCR, after which size selection and purification were carried out. The libraries were sequenced on an Illumina HiSeq2000 using paired-end 100 bp reads. SOAPnuke was used to process the raw data, removing reads that contained adapters or uncalled bases, had a mean Phred below 15, or lacked an exact match to the constant primer or identifier. COPE v1.2.5 was used to merge high-quality paired reads, and clonotypes were defined as unique nucleotide sequences. MiTCR v1.1 was used to align the clonotypes against IMGT TRBV, TRBD and TRBJ reference segments. Analysis was restricted to V-J combinations with a frequency above 0.0001, which covered about 99% of repertoires. The TCS score was defined as F50 (clonal expansion) divided by E x V (chaos), with BLOSUM62-based TCRdist calculated between CDR3 peptides within each V-J. Welch's t-statistics and random forest reduced fewer than 550 V-J features to 13, which were used in a naive Bayes classifier (R e1071). No statistical method was used to fix the sample size in advance, and group allocation was not hidden from the investigators. According to the paper, TCR Vbeta CDR3 sequencing was carried out on 135 peripheral blood samples, which came from under 50 ophthalmopathy, approximately 72 hyperthyroidism and about 17 progressor patients.

The TCR sequence derives from a woman between 50 and 59 years old with Graves disease. Donor details come from another sample of the same person, matched by shared clones. The chain links TRBV29-1 with TRBJ2-1, with 9 central nucleotides matching TRBD2. The sequencing here drew on peripheral blood mononuclear cells (PBMCs), taken at new diagnosis, from a patient treated with antithyroid drugs. This receptor has the CDR3 CSSKGAWLAGNNEQFF. The nucleotide sequence is TGCAGCTCAAAGGGGGCTTGGCTAGCGGGAAACAATGAGCAGTTCTTC.